The 9 T cell receptor beta chains below were found in one sample sequenced in a study of T cells in localized non-small cell lung cancer. Some clones are missing from TCRdb's copy, which holds only in-frame ones; the method was immunoSEQ multiplex PCR. This sample has some 78,000 clones, with approximately 85% found just once. The source was peripheral blood, collected before any cancer treatment. The source is a man aged 40-75 years with stage I lung adenocarcinoma.

V usage is TRBV4-3 and J usage is TRBJ1-3; D is unclear. From germline, CDR1 is LGHNA and CDR2 YSLEER. Trimming removed 2 bases from V and 0 bases from J, with 11 bases in between. This CDR3 contains 16 residues. The CDR3 DNA reads as TGCGCCAGCAGCCAAACCCCTCAATACTCTGGAAACACCATATATTTT. Translated: CASSQTPQYSGNTIYF.

The rearrangement uses TRBV6-5 and TRBJ1-5; 7 bases fit TRBD1. Looked up from germline, CDR1 is MNHEY and CDR2 is SVGAGI. With V trimmed by 6 bases and J by 2 bases, 4 bases remained unmatched. The length of the CDR3 is 14 residues. The CDR3: CASRKGQGNQPQHF. CDR3 nucleotide sequence: TGTGCCAGCAGAAAAGGACAGGGCAATCAGCCCCAGCATTTT.

This clone showed up just once. V usage is TRBV27 and J usage is TRBJ2-2; 7 positions match TRBD1. This CDR3 contains 12 residues. V lost 8 bases to trimming and J lost 6 bases; unmatched junction nucleotides: 3. CDR1 is MNHEY, CDR2 SMNVEV, per germline (reference sequence). CDR3 residues: CASQTGPGELFF. The CDR3 DNA reads TGTGCCAGCCAGACAGGGCCCGGGGAGCTGTTTTTT.

In nucleotides, the CDR3 is TGTGCCAGCAGCTTATCACAGGGTGGGTACGAGCAGTACTTC. As protein: CASSLSQGGYEQYF. The chain joins TRBV11-2 to TRBJ2-7, with D possibly matching TRBD1 (6 bases). Germline CDR1 reads SGHAT; CDR2 reads FQNNGV. This CDR3 is 14 amino acids long. V was trimmed by 2 bases and J by 4 bases, leaving 12 bases between them. Supplemented by reference TRBV11-2 and TRBJ2-7, the full variable domain reads EAGVAQSPRYKIIEKRQSVAFWCNPISGHATLYWYQQILGQGPKLLIQFQNNGVVDDSQLPKDRFSAERLKGVDSTLKIQPAKLEDSAVYLCASSLSQGGYEQYFGPGTRLTVT.

The chain combines TRBV5-1 with TRBJ2-7; D may correspond to TRBD1 or TRBD2 (5 bases each). The germline gives CDR1 SGHRS, CDR2 YFSETQ. CDR3 length: 12 amino acids. V was clipped by 0 bases and J by 5 bases, with 6 bases between them. CDR3 residues: CASSLEGHEQYF. CDR3 coding DNA: TGCGCCAGCAGCTTGGAGGGACACGAGCAGTACTTC.

The chain recombines TRBV27 with TRBJ2-1; D uncertain. V was clipped by 7 bases and J by 2 bases, with 15 bases between them. Looked up from germline, CDR1 is MNHEY and CDR2 is SMNVEV (reference sequence). This CDR3 is 15 amino acids long. CDR3 DNA: TGTGCCAGCAAATACAGCGCCGGTACCTACAATGAGCAGTTCTTC. This sequence encodes CASKYSAGTYNEQFF.

Comment on this clone: Other DNA sequences within the sample encode an identical CDR3. The chain couples TRBV5-1 to TRBJ1-5, with 8 bases lining up with TRBD1. Per the germline V gene, CDR1 is SGHRS and CDR2 is YFSETQ. This CDR3 contains 15 residues. With 0 bases clipped from V and 4 bases from J, the junction kept 3 bases outside the gene matches. The CDR3 here is CASSLDGQGNQPQHF. CDR3 bases: TGCGCCAGCAGCTTGGACGGACAGGGAAATCAGCCCCAGCATTTT.

The chain couples TRBV5-1 to TRBJ2-1; TRBD2 matches 11 bases. Germline lookup yields CDR1 SGHRS and CDR2 YFSETQ. The CDR3 spans 15 residues. V was clipped by 3 bases and J by 6 bases; unmatched bases: 5. This CDR3 is CASSSIAGGVNEQFF. CDR3 in DNA: TGCGCCAGCAGCTCTATAGCGGGAGGGGTCAATGAGCAGTTCTTC.

The V and J genes are TRBV19 and TRBJ2-3; 7 nucleotides line up with TRBD2. This CDR3 has 16 residues. V lost 1 base to trimming and J lost 0 bases; unmatched junction nucleotides: 4. Germline V gives CDR1 LNHDA, CDR2 SQIVND (reference sequence). The CDR3 is CASSIVAGLSTDTQYF. The CDR3 DNA reads as TGTGCCAGTAGTATAGTAGCGGGCCTTAGCACAGATACGCAGTATTTT.